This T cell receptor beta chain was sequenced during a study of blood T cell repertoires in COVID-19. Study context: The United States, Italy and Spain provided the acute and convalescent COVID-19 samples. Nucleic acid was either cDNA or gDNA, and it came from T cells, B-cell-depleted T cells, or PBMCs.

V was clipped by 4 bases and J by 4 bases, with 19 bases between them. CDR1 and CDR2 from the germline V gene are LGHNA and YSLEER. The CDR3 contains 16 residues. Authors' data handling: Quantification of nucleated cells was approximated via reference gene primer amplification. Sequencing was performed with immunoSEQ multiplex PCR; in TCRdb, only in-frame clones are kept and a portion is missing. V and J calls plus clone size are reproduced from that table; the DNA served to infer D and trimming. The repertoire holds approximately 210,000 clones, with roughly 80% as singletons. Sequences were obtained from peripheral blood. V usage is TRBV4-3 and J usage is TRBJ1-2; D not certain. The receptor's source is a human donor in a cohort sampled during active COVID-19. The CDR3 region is CASSLTGHGLGYGYTF. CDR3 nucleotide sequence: TGCGCCAGCAGCCTAACCGGGCACGGACTGGGCTATGGCTACACCTTC.